This T cell receptor beta chain was recovered during a study of blood T cell repertoires in COVID-19. Turning to the study itself: Sites across the United States, Italy and Spain contributed samples from acute and convalescent COVID-19. Sample material is recorded as cDNA or gDNA derived from T cells, B-cell-depleted T cells, or PBMCs.

Per the germline V gene, CDR1 is SGHTA and CDR2 is FQGNSA. After removal of 0 bases from V and 4 bases from J, the junction contained 7 bases not matched to a gene. This CDR3 is built from 16 residues. Original data processing: Amplification from reference gene primers served as the basis for estimated nucleated cell counts. Clones were sequenced by immunoSEQ multiplex PCR, and TCRdb holds only the in-frame ones, with some missing. V and J calls and clone size come straight from that table; D and trimming were deduced from the DNA. The repertoire holds 100,000 to 150,000 clones, with 85% to 90% as singletons.

The rearrangement links TRBV7-2 to TRBJ2-7, with 9 bases that match TRBD2. The sequenced sample was peripheral blood. The clonotype comes from a man in his 70s with active COVID-19. CDR3 nucleotide sequence: TGTGCCAGCAGCTTAGCGGCGGGAGGGTTTGCGTACGAGCAGTACTTC. Translated: CASSLAAGGFAYEQYF.